A selection of T cell receptor beta chains follows, all from one sample in a study of T cell responses to AZD1222 COVID-19 vaccine. TCRdb keeps only in-frame clones here, not all; method: immunoSEQ multiplex PCR. The sample has around 140,000 clones, 80% to 90% seen once; the top ten hold roughly 7.3%. Specimen: peripheral blood, collected on day 0 of AZD1222 vaccination. These receptors originate from an adult in good health. Each CDR3 is given with its conserved first and last residue. Fields, in order: clone size, D gene, V gene, J gene, CDR3 protein, CDR3 DNA. A D gene is named only where the DNA matches it firmly. A clone size is listed for some rows: how often the clone was seen (once, few, many), or a class if it is expanded.

clone size: NA; D gene: TRBD1; V gene: TRBV15; J gene: TRBJ1-1; CDR3 protein: CATSRVRDSNTEAFF; CDR3 DNA: TGTGCCACCAGCAGAGTTCGGGACAGCAACACTGAAGCTTTCTTT
clone size: few; D gene: NA; V gene: TRBV3-1/TRBV3-2; J gene: TRBJ1-1; CDR3 protein: CASRGSAEAFF; CDR3 DNA: TGTGCCAGCAGAGGGAGTGCTGAAGCTTTCTTT
clone size: NA; D gene: NA; V gene: TRBV12-3/TRBV12-4; J gene: TRBJ1-6; CDR3 protein: CASSLVLDGALHF; CDR3 DNA: TGTGCCAGCAGTTTGGTCCTGGATGGGGCCCTCCACTTT
clone size: NA; D gene: NA; V gene: TRBV6-5; J gene: TRBJ1-3; CDR3 protein: CASSYLPTVSGNTIYF; CDR3 DNA: TGTGCCAGCAGTTACCTTCCGACTGTCTCTGGAAACACCATATATTTT
clone size: NA; D gene: NA; V gene: TRBV11-2; J gene: TRBJ2-2; CDR3 protein: CASSGTNTGELFF; CDR3 DNA: TGTGCCAGCAGCGGGACAAACACCGGGGAGCTGTTTTTT
clone size: NA; D gene: TRBD1; V gene: TRBV5-4; J gene: TRBJ2-2; CDR3 protein: CASSPGQVYTGELFF; CDR3 DNA: TGTGCCAGCAGCCCTGGACAGGTGTACACCGGGGAGCTGTTTTTT
clone size: NA; D gene: NA; V gene: TRBV7-9; J gene: TRBJ1-4; CDR3 protein: CASTPPGAPLGVLFF; CDR3 DNA: TGTGCCAGCACCCCACCAGGTGCCCCTCTCGGCGTACTGTTTTTT
clone size: NA; D gene: NA; V gene: TRBV18; J gene: TRBJ1-1; CDR3 protein: CASSPGSFTEAFF; CDR3 DNA: TGTGCCAGCTCACCCGGTTCGTTCACTGAAGCTTTCTTT
clone size: NA; D gene: NA; V gene: TRBV10-3; J gene: TRBJ2-7; CDR3 protein: CAIRQSNLGEQYF; CDR3 DNA: TGTGCCATCAGGCAGAGCAATTTGGGCGAGCAGTACTTC
clone size: once; D gene: TRBD1; V gene: TRBV11-2; J gene: TRBJ2-3; CDR3 protein: CASSAGTGVTDTQYF; CDR3 DNA: TGTGCCAGCAGCGCCGGGACAGGGGTCACAGATACGCAGTATTTT
clone size: NA; D gene: TRBD1; V gene: TRBV27; J gene: TRBJ1-5; CDR3 protein: CASSAQTGVGNQPQHF; CDR3 DNA: TGTGCCAGCAGTGCCCAGACAGGGGTCGGTAATCAGCCCCAGCATTTT
clone size: NA; D gene: NA; V gene: TRBV28; J gene: TRBJ2-5; CDR3 protein: CASNLLGAVETQYF; CDR3 DNA: TGTGCCAGCAATCTTCTCGGGGCCGTAGAGACCCAGTACTTC
clone size: NA; D gene: TRBD1; V gene: TRBV19; J gene: TRBJ1-5; CDR3 protein: CASSPGTGRDNQPQHF; CDR3 DNA: TGTGCCAGTAGTCCGGGGACAGGGAGGGACAATCAGCCCCAGCATTTT
clone size: NA; D gene: NA; V gene: TRBV12-3/TRBV12-4; J gene: TRBJ1-1; CDR3 protein: CASSLSVVAFF; CDR3 DNA: TGTGCCAGCAGTCTCTCGGTCGTAGCTTTCTTT
clone size: NA; D gene: TRBD2; V gene: TRBV5-1; J gene: TRBJ2-1; CDR3 protein: CASSRGLAVTYNEQFF; CDR3 DNA: TGCGCCAGCAGCAGGGGACTAGCGGTAACTTACAATGAGCAGTTCTTC
clone size: NA; D gene: NA; V gene: TRBV9; J gene: TRBJ2-3; CDR3 protein: CASSDGVVSGTQYF; CDR3 DNA: TGTGCCAGCAGCGATGGGGTCGTCAGTGGTACGCAGTATTTT
clone size: NA; D gene: TRBD2; V gene: TRBV11-3; J gene: TRBJ2-1; CDR3 protein: CASSLEGRGGPSREQFF; CDR3 DNA: TGTGCCAGCAGCCTAGAGGGGCGGGGAGGGCCGTCTAGGGAGCAGTTCTTC
clone size: NA; D gene: NA; V gene: TRBV7-7; J gene: TRBJ1-6; CDR3 protein: CASSAQRVSSYNSPLHF; CDR3 DNA: TGTGCCAGCAGCGCCCAACGGGTTAGCTCCTATAATTCACCCCTCCACTTT
clone size: NA; D gene: NA; V gene: TRBV18; J gene: TRBJ1-1; CDR3 protein: CASSPFRQGGMNTEAFF; CDR3 DNA: TGTGCCAGCTCACCATTTCGGCAGGGTGGAATGAACACTGAAGCTTTCTTT
clone size: NA; D gene: TRBD1; V gene: TRBV29-1; J gene: TRBJ2-3; CDR3 protein: CSVVGTGTDTQYF; CDR3 DNA: TGCAGCGTTGTGGGGACAGGCACAGATACGCAGTATTTT
clone size: NA; D gene: NA; V gene: TRBV5-6; J gene: TRBJ2-5; CDR3 protein: CASSFVLETQYF; CDR3 DNA: TGTGCCAGCAGCTTTGTTCTGGAGACCCAGTACTTC
clone size: NA; D gene: NA; V gene: TRBV19; J gene: TRBJ2-1; CDR3 protein: CASSTPRDRHEQFF; CDR3 DNA: TGTGCCAGTAGTACTCCCAGGGATCGCCATGAGCAGTTCTTC
clone size: NA; D gene: NA; V gene: TRBV6-1; J gene: TRBJ1-1; CDR3 protein: CASSEDHVGNTEAFF; CDR3 DNA: TGTGCCAGCAGTGAGGACCACGTCGGGAACACTGAAGCTTTCTTT
clone size: NA; D gene: NA; V gene: TRBV9; J gene: TRBJ1-6; CDR3 protein: CASSVVEGDSPLHF; CDR3 DNA: TGTGCCAGCAGCGTAGTGGAGGGGGATTCACCCCTCCACTTT
clone size: NA; D gene: TRBD2; V gene: TRBV11-3; J gene: TRBJ2-1; CDR3 protein: CASSLETSGYNEQFF; CDR3 DNA: TGTGCCAGCAGCTTAGAGACTAGCGGCTACAATGAGCAGTTCTTC
clone size: NA; D gene: NA; V gene: TRBV18; J gene: TRBJ1-4; CDR3 protein: CASSPAGEIGEKLFF; CDR3 DNA: TGTGCCAGCTCACCAGCAGGGGAGATTGGTGAAAAACTGTTTTTT
clone size: NA; D gene: NA; V gene: TRBV19; J gene: TRBJ1-5; CDR3 protein: CASNRRENQPQHF; CDR3 DNA: TGTGCCAGTAATCGACGGGAAAATCAGCCCCAGCATTTT
clone size: NA; D gene: NA; V gene: TRBV27; J gene: TRBJ1-2; CDR3 protein: CASSLSTAGYGGYTF; CDR3 DNA: TGTGCCAGCAGTTTATCTACGGCGGGCTACGGTGGCTACACCTTC
clone size: NA; D gene: NA; V gene: TRBV24-1; J gene: TRBJ2-7; CDR3 protein: CATSDPRDTSYEQYF; CDR3 DNA: TGTGCCACCAGTGATCCGAGGGACACCTCCTACGAGCAGTACTTC
clone size: NA; D gene: TRBD2; V gene: TRBV2; J gene: TRBJ2-1; CDR3 protein: CASSPTGTSIGEQFF; CDR3 DNA: TGTGCCAGCAGCCCCACCGGGACTAGCATCGGTGAGCAGTTCTTC
clone size: NA; D gene: TRBD2; V gene: TRBV11-3; J gene: TRBJ2-3; CDR3 protein: CASSPGAGGPEQYF; CDR3 DNA: TGTGCCAGCAGCCCCGGAGCGGGAGGGCCGGAGCAGTATTTT
clone size: NA; D gene: NA; V gene: TRBV4-1; J gene: TRBJ1-1; CDR3 protein: CASSQEKDPNTEAFF; CDR3 DNA: TGCGCCAGCAGCCAAGAGAAGGACCCGAACACTGAAGCTTTCTTT
clone size: NA; D gene: NA; V gene: TRBV7-9; J gene: TRBJ2-7; CDR3 protein: CASSFSGPTSYEQYF; CDR3 DNA: TGTGCCAGCAGCTTCTCGGGTCCTACCTCCTACGAGCAGTACTTC
clone size: few; D gene: NA; V gene: TRBV2; J gene: TRBJ1-3; CDR3 protein: CASSEKLRQIYF; CDR3 DNA: TGTGCCAGCAGTGAAAAGCTACGACAAATATATTTT
clone size: NA; D gene: TRBD2; V gene: TRBV7-8; J gene: TRBJ2-7; CDR3 protein: CASSLLAGVNEQYF; CDR3 DNA: TGTGCCAGCAGCTTACTAGCGGGAGTTAACGAGCAGTACTTC